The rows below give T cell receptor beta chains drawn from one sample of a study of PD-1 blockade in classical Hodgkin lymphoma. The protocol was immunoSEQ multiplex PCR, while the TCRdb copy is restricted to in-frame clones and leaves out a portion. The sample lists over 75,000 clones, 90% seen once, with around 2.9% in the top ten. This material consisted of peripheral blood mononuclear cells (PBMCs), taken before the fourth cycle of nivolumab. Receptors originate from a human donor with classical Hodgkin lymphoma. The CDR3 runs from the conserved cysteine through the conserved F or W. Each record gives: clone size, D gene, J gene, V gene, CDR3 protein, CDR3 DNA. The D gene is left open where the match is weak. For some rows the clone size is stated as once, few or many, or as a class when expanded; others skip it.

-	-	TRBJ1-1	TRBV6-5	CASWGLGARATEAFF	TGTGCCAGCTGGGGCCTTGGTGCCAGGGCCACTGAAGCTTTCTTT
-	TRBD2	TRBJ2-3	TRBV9	CASSTSSGGAEDTQYF	TGTGCCAGCAGCACGAGCAGCGGGGGGGCCGAAGATACGCAGTATTTT
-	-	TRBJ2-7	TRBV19	CAPQRDRPGEQYF	TGTGCCCCGCAGCGAGACCGCCCGGGGGAGCAGTACTTC
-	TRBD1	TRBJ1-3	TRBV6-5	CASRTGWEDTIYF	TGTGCCAGCAGGACAGGGTGGGAGGACACCATATATTTT
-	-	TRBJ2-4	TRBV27	CASSPPSLGEYNIQYF	TGTGCCAGCAGCCCCCCCTCGTTGGGGGAGTATAACATTCAGTACTTC
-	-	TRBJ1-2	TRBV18	CASSPFRVWRDIYGYTF	TGTGCCAGCTCACCATTTCGGGTTTGGAGGGACATCTATGGCTACACCTTC
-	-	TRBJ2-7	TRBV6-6	CASSYSRGTLAEQYF	TGTGCCAGCAGTTACAGTAGAGGTACGTTGGCGGAGCAGTACTTC
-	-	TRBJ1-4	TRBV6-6	CASSYSGYLFF	TGTGCCAGCAGTTACTCAGGGTATCTGTTTTTT
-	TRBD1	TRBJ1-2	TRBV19	CASSMDRGIYGYTF	TGTGCCAGTAGTATGGACAGGGGCATCTATGGCTACACCTTC
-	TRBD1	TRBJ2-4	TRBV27	CASSLWQGVAKNIQYF	TGTGCCAGCAGTTTATGGCAGGGGGTTGCCAAAAACATTCAGTACTTC
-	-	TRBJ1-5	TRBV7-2	CASSLGGTQPQHF	TGTGCCAGCAGCTTAGGAGGGACTCAGCCCCAGCATTTT
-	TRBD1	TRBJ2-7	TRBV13	CASSSGTGSQQYF	TGTGCCAGCAGCTCAGGGACAGGGAGTCAGCAGTACTTC
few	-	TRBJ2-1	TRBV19	CASSPSTSINEQFF	TGTGCCAGTAGTCCCTCAACTAGCATCAATGAGCAGTTCTTC
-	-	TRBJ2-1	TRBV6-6	CASSYRPEHNEQFF	TGTGCCAGCAGTTACCGACCCGAACACAATGAGCAGTTCTTC
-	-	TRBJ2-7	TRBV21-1	CASDRTGPAGF	TGTGCCAGCGATCGGACGGGACCTGCTGGCTTC
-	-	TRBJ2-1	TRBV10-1	CASGGLSGAQFF	TGCGCCAGCGGGGGTCTGTCGGGAGCACAGTTCTTC
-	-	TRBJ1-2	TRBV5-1	CAEGTDYGYTF	TGCGCCGAAGGGACGGATTATGGCTACACCTTC
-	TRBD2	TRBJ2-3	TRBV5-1	CASSLAPAGGPDTQYF	TGCGCCAGCAGCTTGGCCCCAGCGGGGGGGCCAGATACGCAGTATTTT
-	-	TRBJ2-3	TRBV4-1	CASSQDSSITDTQYF	TGCGCCAGCAGCCAAGATTCTTCAATCACAGATACGCAGTATTTT
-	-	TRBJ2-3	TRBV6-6	CASSYGQGTDTQYF	TGTGCCAGCAGTTACGGGCAGGGCACAGATACGCAGTATTTT
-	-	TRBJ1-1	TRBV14	CASSQDQGVAEAFF	TGTGCCAGCAGCCAAGATCAAGGGGTAGCTGAAGCTTTCTTT
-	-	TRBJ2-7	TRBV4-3	CASSLWVGYEQYF	TGCGCCAGCAGCCTTTGGGTCGGGTACGAGCAGTACTTC
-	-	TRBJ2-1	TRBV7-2	CASVPGVAIHNEQFF	TGTGCCAGCGTCCCTGGGGTTGCTATTCACAATGAGCAGTTCTTC
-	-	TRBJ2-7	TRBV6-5	CASSYSDGYEQYF	TGTGCCAGCAGTTACTCGGATGGATACGAGCAGTACTTC
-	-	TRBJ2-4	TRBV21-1	CASSKRTGGVAKNIQYF	TGTGCCAGCAGCAAAAGGACAGGGGGCGTCGCCAAAAACATTCAGTACTTC
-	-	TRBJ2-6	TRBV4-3	CASSQERAVSSGANVLTF	TGCGCCAGCAGCCAAGAAAGGGCAGTGAGCTCTGGGGCCAACGTCCTGACTTTC
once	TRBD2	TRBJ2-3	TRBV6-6	CASTYLAGGPDTQYF	TGTGCCAGCACCTATCTAGCGGGGGGGCCGGATACGCAGTATTTT
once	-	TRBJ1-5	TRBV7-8	CASSSMWGEGNQPQHF	TGTGCCAGCAGCTCGATGTGGGGGGAAGGGAATCAGCCCCAGCATTTT
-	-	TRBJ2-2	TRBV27	CASGNLGFGGPNTGELFF	TGTGCCAGCGGCAATCTGGGATTTGGGGGGCCAAACACCGGGGAGCTGTTTTTT
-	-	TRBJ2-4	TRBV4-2	CASSPQGLGPKNIQYF	TGTGCCAGCAGCCCGCAGGGGCTTGGGCCCAAAAACATTCAGTACTTC
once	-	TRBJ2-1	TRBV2	CASRGRWNEQFF	TGTGCCAGCAGAGGCAGGTGGAATGAGCAGTTCTTC
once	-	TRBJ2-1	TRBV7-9	CASSPLTIYNEQFF	TGTGCCAGCAGCCCCCTGACTATTTACAATGAGCAGTTCTTC
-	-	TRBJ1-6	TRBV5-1	CASSLALRSPLHF	TGCGCCAGCAGCTTGGCCCTCAGGTCACCCCTCCACTTT
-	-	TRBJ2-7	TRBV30	CAWSSAVLTSSRDLFTYEQYF	TGTGCCTGGAGTTCCGCGGTATTAACCTCCAGCCGGGACCTTTTTACCTACGAGCAGTACTTC
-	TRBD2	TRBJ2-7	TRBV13	CASSRTSGGAYEQYF	TGTGCCAGCAGCCGAACTAGCGGGGGGGCCTACGAGCAGTACTTC
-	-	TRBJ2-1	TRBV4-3	CASSQADIRGFDNEQFF	TGCGCCAGCAGCCAAGCGGATATAAGGGGGTTCGACAATGAGCAGTTCTTC
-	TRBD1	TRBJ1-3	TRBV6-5	CAIFDRADNTIYF	TGTGCTATTTTTGACAGGGCAGACAACACCATATATTTT
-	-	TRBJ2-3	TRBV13	CASSFSDTQYF	TGTGCCAGCAGCTTTTCAGATACGCAGTATTTT
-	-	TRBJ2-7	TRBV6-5	CASSYRGSSYEQYF	TGTGCCAGCAGTTACCGGGGGAGCTCCTACGAGCAGTACTTC
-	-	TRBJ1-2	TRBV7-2	CASSLGTDSYGYTF	TGTGCCAGCAGCTTGGGGACTGACTCCTATGGCTACACCTTC
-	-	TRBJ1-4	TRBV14	CASSQDGSHEKLFF	TGTGCCAGCAGCCAAGACGGCAGTCATGAAAAACTGTTTTTT
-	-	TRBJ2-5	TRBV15	CATSRVQETQYF	TGTGCCACCAGCAGAGTCCAAGAGACCCAGTACTTC
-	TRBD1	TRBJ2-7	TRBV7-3	CASSAGTGVIYEQYF	TGTGCCAGCAGCGCCGGGACAGGGGTTATCTACGAGCAGTACTTC